This T cell receptor beta chain was observed in a study of human T cells and chemical hapten exposure. The library tagged each cDNA molecule with unique molecular identifiers. In the original workflow: TCR counts had a median of about 92,000 per sample and spanned 23,224 to 690,600. TCRdb reanalysed the reads using MiXCR and keeps one entry per CDR3 protein. The V and J calls shown here were made by TCRdb, not taken from the authors' results. The profile shows around 120,000 distinct CDR3 sequences, around 9% of them singletons. V lost 6 bases and J lost 0, with 14 bases in between. The CDR3 loop spans 16 amino acids. Ten or more counts support this clonotype. It was from unfractionated whole blood that total RNA was extracted.

The TCR sequence derives from a human donor in good health. Some clones in this sample may be carry-over from other donors' samples. The chain employs TRBV12-3 or TRBV12-4 and TRBJ1-4, with D hard to call. The source material was whole blood. CDR3 sequence reads: CASSPYPQATNEKLFF. In DNA, the CDR3 is TGTGCCAGCAGCCCTTACCCCCAGGCAACTAATGAAAAACTGTTTTTT.